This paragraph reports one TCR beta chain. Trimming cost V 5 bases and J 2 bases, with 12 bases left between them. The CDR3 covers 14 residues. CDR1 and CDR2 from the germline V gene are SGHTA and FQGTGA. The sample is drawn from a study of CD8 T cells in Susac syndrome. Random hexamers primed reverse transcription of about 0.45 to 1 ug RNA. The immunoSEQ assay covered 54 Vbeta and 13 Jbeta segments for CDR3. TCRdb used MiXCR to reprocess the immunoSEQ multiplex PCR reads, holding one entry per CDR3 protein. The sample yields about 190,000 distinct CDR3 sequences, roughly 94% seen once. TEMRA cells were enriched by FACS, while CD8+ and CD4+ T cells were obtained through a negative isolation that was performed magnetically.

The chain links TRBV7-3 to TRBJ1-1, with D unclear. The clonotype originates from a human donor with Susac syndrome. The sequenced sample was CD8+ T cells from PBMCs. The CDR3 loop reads CASSQGYGNTEAFF. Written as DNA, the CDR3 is TGTGCCAGCAGCCAAGGCTATGGAAACACTGAAGCTTTCTTT.